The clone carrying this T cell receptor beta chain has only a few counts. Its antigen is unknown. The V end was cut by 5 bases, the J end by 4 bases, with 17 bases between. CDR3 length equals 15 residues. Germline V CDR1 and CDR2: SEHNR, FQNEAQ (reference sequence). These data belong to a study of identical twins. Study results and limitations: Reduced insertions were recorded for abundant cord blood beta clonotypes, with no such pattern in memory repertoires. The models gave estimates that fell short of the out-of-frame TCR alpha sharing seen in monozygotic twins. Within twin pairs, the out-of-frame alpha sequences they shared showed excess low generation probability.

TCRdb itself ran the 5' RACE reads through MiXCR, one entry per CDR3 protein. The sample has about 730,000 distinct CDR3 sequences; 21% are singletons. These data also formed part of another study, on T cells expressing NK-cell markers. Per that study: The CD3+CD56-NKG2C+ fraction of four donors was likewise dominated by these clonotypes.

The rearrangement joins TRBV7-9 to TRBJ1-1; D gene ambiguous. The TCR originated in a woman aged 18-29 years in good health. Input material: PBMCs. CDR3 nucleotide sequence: TGTGCCAGCAGCCCAGGTCGGGCGATAGGCACTGAAGCTTTCTTT. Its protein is CASSPGRAIGTEAFF.